Here is one TCR beta chain with its context. Its specificity is not known. The data were taken from a study of cytomegalovirus exposure and HLA in healthy donors. General observations from the study: Earlier findings revealed that most TCR beta V segments proved productive either about 90% or about 30% of the time. It has been reported that TCR beta sequences accurately predicted the HLA-A and HLA-B alleles of most subjects. A link between a missense DCLRE1C variant and TCR beta V- and J-gene trimming emerged from a later analysis. In a later analysis, several top co-occurrence clusters appeared linked to parvovirus B19, influenza, CMV and Epstein-Barr virus.

PCR employed 60 Vbeta and 13 Jbeta primers. Produced via immunoSEQ multiplex PCR; TCRdb's table is partial and in-frame only. The sample carries around 100,000 clones, about 60% recorded once. Germline CDR1 reads MNHEY; CDR2 reads SMNVEV (reference sequence). V was clipped by 5 bases and J by 5 bases; unmatched bases: 7. CDR3 length: 14 residues. The receptor's source is a woman aged 30 to 39 in good health and CMV-seronegative. The sample consisted of PBMCs. This rearrangement joins TRBV27 to TRBJ2-5, with 8 bases fitting TRBD1. The CDR3 DNA sequence: TGTGCCAGCAGTCCGCAGGGGGCTGGGGAGACCCAGTACTTC. This encodes CASSPQGAGETQYF.